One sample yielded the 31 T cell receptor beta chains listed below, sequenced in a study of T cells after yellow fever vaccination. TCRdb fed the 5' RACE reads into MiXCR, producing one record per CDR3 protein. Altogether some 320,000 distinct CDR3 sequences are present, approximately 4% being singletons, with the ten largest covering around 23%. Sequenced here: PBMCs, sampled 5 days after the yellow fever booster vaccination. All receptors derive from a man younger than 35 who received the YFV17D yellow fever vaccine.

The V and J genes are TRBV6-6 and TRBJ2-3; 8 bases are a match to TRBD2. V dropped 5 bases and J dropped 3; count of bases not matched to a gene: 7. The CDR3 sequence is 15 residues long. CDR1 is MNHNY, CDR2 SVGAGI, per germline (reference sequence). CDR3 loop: CASSEGGGPTDTQYF. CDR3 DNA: TGTGCCAGCAGTGAAGGCGGGGGGCCAACAGATACGCAGTATTTT.

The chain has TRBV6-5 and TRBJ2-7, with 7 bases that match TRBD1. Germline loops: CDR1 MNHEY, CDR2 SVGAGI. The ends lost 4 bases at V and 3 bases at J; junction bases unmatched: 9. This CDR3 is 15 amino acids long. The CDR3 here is CASSSGTANFYEQYF. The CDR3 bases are TGTGCCAGCAGTTCCGGGACAGCCAATTTCTACGAGCAGTACTTC.

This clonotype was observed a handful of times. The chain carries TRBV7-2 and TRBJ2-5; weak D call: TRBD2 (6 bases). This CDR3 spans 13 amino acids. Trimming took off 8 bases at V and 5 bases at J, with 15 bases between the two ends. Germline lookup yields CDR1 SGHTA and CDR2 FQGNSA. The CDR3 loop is CASRTSFAETQYF. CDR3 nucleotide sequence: TGTGCCAGCCGTACTAGCTTCGCGGAGACCCAGTACTTC.

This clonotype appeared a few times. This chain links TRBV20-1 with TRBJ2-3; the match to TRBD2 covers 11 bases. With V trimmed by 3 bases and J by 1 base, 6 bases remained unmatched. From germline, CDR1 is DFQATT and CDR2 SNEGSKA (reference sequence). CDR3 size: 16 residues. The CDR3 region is CSARSSSGGRTDTQYF. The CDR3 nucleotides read TGCAGTGCTAGGTCGTCTAGCGGGGGGCGCACAGATACGCAGTATTTT.

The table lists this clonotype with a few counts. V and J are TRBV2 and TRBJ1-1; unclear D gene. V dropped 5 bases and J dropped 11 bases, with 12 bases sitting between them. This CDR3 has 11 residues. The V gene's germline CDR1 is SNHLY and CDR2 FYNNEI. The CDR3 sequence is CASSYGSMAFF. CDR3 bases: TGTGCCAGCAGTTATGGGAGTATGGCTTTCTTT.

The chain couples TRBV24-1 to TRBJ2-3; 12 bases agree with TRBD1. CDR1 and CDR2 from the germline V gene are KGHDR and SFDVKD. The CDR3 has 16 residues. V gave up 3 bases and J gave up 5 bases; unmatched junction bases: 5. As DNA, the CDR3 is TGTGCCACCAGTGATACGGGACAGGGGGCGGGAGATACGCAGTATTTT. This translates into CATSDTGQGAGDTQYF.

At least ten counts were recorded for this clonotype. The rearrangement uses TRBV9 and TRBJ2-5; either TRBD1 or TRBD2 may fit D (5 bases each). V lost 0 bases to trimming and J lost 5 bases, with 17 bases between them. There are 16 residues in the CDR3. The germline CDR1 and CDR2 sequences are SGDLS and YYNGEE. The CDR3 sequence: CASSVEGTALGETQYF. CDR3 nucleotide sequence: TGTGCCAGCAGCGTAGAGGGGACGGCCCTCGGGGAGACCCAGTACTTC.

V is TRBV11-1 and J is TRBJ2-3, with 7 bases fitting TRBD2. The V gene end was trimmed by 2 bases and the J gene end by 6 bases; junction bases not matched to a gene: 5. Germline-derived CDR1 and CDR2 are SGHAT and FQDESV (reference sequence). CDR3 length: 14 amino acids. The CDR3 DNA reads TGTGCCAGCAGCTTACCCGGGGGAGGGGATACGCAGTATTTT. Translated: CASSLPGGGDTQYF.

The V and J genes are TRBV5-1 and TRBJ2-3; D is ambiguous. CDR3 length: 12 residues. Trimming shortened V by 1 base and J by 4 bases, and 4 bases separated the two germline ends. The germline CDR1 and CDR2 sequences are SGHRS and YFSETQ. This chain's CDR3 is CASSLWSDTQYF. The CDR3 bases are TGCGCCAGCAGCTTGTGGTCAGATACGCAGTATTTT. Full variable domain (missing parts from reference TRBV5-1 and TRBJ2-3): KAGVTQTPRYLIKTRGQQVTLSCSPISGHRSVSWYQQTPGQGLQFLFEYFSETQRNKGNFPGRFSGRQFSNSRSEMNVSTLELGDSALYLCASSLWSDTQYFGPGTRLTVL.

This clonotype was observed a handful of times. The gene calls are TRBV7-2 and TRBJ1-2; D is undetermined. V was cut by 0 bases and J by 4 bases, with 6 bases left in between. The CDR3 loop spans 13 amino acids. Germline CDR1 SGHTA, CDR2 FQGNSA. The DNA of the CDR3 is TGTGCCAGCAGCTTAGCTCTACTCTATGGCTACACCTTC. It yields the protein CASSLALLYGYTF. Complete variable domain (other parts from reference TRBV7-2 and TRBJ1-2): GAGVSQSPSNKVTEKGKDVELRCDPISGHTALYWYRQSLGQGLEFLIYFQGNSAPDKSGLPSDRFSAERTGGSVSTLTIQRTQQEDSAVYLCASSLALLYGYTFGSGTRLTVV.

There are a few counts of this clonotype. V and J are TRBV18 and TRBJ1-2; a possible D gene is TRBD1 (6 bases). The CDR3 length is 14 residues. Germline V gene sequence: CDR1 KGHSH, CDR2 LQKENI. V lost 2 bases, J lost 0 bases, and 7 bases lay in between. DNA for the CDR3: TGTGCCAGCTCACCAGACAGGTCTAACTATGGCTACACCTTC. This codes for CASSPDRSNYGYTF.

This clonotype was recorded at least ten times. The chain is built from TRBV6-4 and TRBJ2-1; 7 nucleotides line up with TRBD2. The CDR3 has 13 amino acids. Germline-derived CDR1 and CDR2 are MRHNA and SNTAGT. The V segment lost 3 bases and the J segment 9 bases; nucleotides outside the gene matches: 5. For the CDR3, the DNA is TGTGCCAGCAGTGATACTAGCGTTTCTGAGCAGTTCTTC. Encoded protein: CASSDTSVSEQFF.

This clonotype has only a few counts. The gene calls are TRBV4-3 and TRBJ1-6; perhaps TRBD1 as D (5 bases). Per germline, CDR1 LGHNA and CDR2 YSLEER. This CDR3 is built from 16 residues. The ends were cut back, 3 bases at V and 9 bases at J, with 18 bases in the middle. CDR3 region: CASSHPAQGGSSPLHF. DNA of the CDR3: TGCGCCAGCAGCCACCCGGCCCAGGGCGGGAGTTCACCCCTCCACTTT.

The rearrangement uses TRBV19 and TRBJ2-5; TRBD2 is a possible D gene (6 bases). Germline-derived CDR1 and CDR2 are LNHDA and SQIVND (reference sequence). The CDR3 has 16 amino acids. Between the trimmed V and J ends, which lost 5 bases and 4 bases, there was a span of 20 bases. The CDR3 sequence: CASSLGWRGARETQYF. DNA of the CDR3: TGTGCCAGTAGTTTGGGCTGGCGGGGAGCCCGAGAGACCCAGTACTTC. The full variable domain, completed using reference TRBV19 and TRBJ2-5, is DGGITQSPKYLFRKEGQNVTLSCEQNLNHDAMYWYRQDPGQGLRLIYYSQIVNDFQKGDIAEGYSVSREKKESFPLTVTSAQKNPTAFYLCASSLGWRGARETQYFGPGTRLLVL.

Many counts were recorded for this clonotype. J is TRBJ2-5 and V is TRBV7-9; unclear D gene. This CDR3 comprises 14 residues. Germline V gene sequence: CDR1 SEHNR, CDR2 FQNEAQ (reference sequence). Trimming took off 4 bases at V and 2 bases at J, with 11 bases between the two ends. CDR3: CASSYWALQETQYF. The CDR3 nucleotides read TGTGCCAGCAGCTACTGGGCTTTACAAGAGACCCAGTACTTC.

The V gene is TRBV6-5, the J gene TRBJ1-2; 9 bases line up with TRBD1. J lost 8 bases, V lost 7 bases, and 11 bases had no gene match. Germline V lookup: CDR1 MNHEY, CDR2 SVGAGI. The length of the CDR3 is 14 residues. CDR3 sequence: CASISSGTGKGYTF. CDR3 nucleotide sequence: TGTGCCAGCATTTCTAGCGGGACAGGGAAGGGCTACACCTTC.

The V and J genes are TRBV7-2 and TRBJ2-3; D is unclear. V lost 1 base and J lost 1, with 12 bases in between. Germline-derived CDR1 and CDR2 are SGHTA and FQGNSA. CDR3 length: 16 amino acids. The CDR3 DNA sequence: TGTGCCAGCAGCTTAGGGGATGGGTGGGGCACAGATACGCAGTATTTT. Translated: CASSLGDGWGTDTQYF.

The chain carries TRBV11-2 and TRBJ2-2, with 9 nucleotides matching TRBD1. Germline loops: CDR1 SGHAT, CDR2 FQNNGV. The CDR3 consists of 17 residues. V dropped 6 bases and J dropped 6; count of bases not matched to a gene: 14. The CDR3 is CASRRRDRALSSGELFF. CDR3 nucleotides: TGTGCCAGCAGACGCCGGGACAGGGCCCTTAGTTCCGGGGAGCTGTTTTTT.

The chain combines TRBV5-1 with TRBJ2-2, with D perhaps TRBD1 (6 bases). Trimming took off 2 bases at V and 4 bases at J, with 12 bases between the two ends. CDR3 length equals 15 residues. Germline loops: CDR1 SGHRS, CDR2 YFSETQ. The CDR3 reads CASSLGQGITGELFF. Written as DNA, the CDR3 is TGCGCCAGCAGCTTAGGCCAGGGGATCACCGGGGAGCTGTTTTTT.

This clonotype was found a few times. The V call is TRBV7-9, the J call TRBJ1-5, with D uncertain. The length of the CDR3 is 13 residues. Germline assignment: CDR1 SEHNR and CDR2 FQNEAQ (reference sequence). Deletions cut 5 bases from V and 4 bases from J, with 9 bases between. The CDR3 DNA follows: TGTGCCAGCAGCACGTGGGGTAATCAGCCCCAGCATTTT. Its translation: CASSTWGNQPQHF.

CDR3 protein: CASSFIRAGANVLTF. The CDR3 region has the DNA TGTGCCAGCAGTTTTATCAGGGCTGGGGCCAACGTCCTGACTTTC. The genes are TRBV27 and TRBJ2-6; the D gene is possibly TRBD1 (5 bases). Trimming removed 3 bases at V and 2 bases at J, with 8 bases between. CDR1 MNHEY and CDR2 SMNVEV come from the germline V gene (reference sequence). The CDR3 has 15 residues.

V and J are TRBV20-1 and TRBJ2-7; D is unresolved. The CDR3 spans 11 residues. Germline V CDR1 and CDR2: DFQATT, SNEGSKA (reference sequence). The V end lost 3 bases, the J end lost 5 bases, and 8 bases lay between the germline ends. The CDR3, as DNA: TGCAGTGCTAGGGGGAACCACGAGCAGTACGTC. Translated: CSARGNHEQYV.

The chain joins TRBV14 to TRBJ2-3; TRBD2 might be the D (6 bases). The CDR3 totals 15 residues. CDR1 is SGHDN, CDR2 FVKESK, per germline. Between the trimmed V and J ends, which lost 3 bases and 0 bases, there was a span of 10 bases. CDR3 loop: CASSQRRGSTDTQYF. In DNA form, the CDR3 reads TGTGCCAGCAGCCAGAGGAGGGGTAGCACAGATACGCAGTATTTT.

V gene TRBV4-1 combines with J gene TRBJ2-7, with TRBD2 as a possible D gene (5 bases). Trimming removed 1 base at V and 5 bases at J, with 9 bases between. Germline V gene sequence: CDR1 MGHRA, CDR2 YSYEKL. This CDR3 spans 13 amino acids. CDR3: CASSQGYGDEQYF. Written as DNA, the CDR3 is TGCGCCAGCAGCCAAGGCTACGGGGACGAGCAGTACTTC.

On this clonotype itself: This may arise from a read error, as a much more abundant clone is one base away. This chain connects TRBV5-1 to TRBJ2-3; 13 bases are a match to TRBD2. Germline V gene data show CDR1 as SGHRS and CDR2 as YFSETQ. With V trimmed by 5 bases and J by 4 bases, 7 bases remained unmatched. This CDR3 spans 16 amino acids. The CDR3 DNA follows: TGCGCCAGCAGAGGAACTAGCGGGGGGGACGCAGATACGCAGTATTTT. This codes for CASRGTSGGDADTQYF.

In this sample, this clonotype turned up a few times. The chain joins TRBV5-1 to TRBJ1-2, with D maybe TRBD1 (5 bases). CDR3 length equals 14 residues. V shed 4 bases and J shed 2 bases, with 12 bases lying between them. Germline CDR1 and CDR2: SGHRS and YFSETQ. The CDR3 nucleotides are TGCGCCAGCAGCCGGGACGGCAAGAACTATGGCTACACCTTC. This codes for CASSRDGKNYGYTF.

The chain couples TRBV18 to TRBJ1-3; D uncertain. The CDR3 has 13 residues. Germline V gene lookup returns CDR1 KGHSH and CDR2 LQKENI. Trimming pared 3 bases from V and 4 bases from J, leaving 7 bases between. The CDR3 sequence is CASSPIAGNTIYF. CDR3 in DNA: TGTGCCAGCTCACCTATCGCAGGAAACACCATATATTTT.

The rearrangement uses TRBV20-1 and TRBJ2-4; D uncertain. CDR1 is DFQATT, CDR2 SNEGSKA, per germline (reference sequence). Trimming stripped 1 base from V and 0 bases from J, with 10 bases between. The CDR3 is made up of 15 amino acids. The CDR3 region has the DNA TGCAGTGCTAGAGTACGATACCTAGCCAAAAACATTCAGTACTTC. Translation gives CSARVRYLAKNIQYF.

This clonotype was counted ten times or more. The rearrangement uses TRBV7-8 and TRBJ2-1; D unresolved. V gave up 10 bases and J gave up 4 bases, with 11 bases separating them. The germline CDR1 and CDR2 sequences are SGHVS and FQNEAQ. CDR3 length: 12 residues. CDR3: CATLLSYNEQFF. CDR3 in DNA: TGTGCCACCCTCCTTTCGTACAATGAGCAGTTCTTC.

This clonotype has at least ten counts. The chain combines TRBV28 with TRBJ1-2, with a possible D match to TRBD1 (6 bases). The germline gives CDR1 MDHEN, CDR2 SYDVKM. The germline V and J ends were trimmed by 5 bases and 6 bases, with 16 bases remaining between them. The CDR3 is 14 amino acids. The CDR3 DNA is TGTGCCAGCAGTCCCGCAGGGGAACGGAATGGCTACACCTTC. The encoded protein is CASSPAGERNGYTF.

CDR3 DNA: TGCAGTGCCAGTCGACGCAACACAGATACGCAGTATTTT. Translated, it gives CSASRRNTDTQYF. The rearrangement links TRBV20-1 to TRBJ2-3; no firm D call. The V and J ends lost 6 bases and 2 bases respectively, with 12 bases between them. Germline V gene sequence: CDR1 DFQATT, CDR2 SNEGSKA (reference sequence). The CDR3 has 13 residues.